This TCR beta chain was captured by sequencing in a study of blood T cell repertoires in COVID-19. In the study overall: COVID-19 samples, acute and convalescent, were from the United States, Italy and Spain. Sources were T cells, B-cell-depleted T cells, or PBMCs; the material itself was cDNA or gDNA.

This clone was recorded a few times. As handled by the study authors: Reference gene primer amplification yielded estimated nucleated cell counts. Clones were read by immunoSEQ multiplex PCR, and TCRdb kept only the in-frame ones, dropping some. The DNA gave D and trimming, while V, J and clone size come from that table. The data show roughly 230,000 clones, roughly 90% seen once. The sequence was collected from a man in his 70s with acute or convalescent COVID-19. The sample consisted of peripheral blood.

The CDR3 coding sequence is TGTGCTAGTGCTAGAAGCTCTGGGGCCAACGTCCTGACTTTC. Residues: CASARSSGANVLTF. This chain joins TRBV12-5 and TRBJ2-6; D is unclear. Trimming pared 7 bases from V and 0 bases from J, leaving 7 bases between. Germline CDR1 LGHNT, CDR2 FRNRAP. The length of the CDR3 is 14 residues.